These T cell receptor beta chains were read from a single sample in a study of T cell responses to AZD1222 COVID-19 vaccine. Sequencing used immunoSEQ multiplex PCR; TCRdb keeps in-frame clones, though not all of them. The sample includes about 77,000 clones, roughly nine tenths of them seen just once. The sample here was peripheral blood, taken 28 days after the second AZD1222 dose. The receptors here all came from an adult who received the AZD1222 COVID-19 vaccine. CDR3s include the opening cysteine and the closing phenylalanine or tryptophan. Fields, in order: J gene, CDR3 length, V gene, clone size, D gene, CDR3 DNA, CDR3 protein. A D gene is named only where the DNA matches it firmly. Size tells how often a clone was seen (once, few, many) or the class of an expanded clone, and some rows leave it out.

TRBJ2-5 15 TRBV19 . . TGTGCCAGTAGTATTGTAGCGCCAGGGCAAGAGACCCAGTACTTC CASSIVAPGQETQYF
TRBJ2-1 14 TRBV27 . . TGTGCCAGCACCCCGGCCCCGACCGCCAATGAGCAGTTCTTC CASTPAPTANEQFF
TRBJ2-1 16 TRBV7-8 . . TGTGCCAGCAGCCCATGGGGCCCAGGGAACTACAATGAGCAGTTCTTC CASSPWGPGNYNEQFF
TRBJ2-7 16 TRBV6-6 few TRBD2 TGTGCCAGCAGCCTGAAGACTAGCGGGGGACCCTACGAGCAGTACTTC CASSLKTSGGPYEQYF
TRBJ1-5 13 TRBV10-2 . . TGCGCCAGCAGTGAGTCGACAGTTCAGCCCCAGCATTTT CASSESTVQPQHF
TRBJ1-1 13 TRBV9 medium-sized . TGTGCCAGCAGCGCCTCTGAGGGCACTGAAGCTTTCTTT CASSASEGTEAFF
TRBJ1-1 12 TRBV19 . . TGTGCCAGTAGTGCGGGGAACACTGAAGCTTTCTTT CASSAGNTEAFF
TRBJ2-1 14 TRBV20-1 once TRBD2 TGCAGTGCTAGTGTACTAGCGGATTACAATGAGCAGTTCTTC CSASVLADYNEQFF
TRBJ1-3 15 TRBV28 . . TGTGCCAGCAGCCAGGCGGTTCAGCCTGGAAACACCATATATTTT CASSQAVQPGNTIYF
TRBJ2-7 15 TRBV7-8 . . TGTGCCAGCAGCTTTAGGGACACATCATTCTACGAGCAGTACTTC CASSFRDTSFYEQYF
TRBJ1-3 15 TRBV5-6 . . TGTGCCAGCAGCTTGACAGAGAGCTCTGGAAACACCATATATTTT CASSLTESSGNTIYF
TRBJ2-7 17 TRBV5-1 . TRBD1 TGCGCCAGCAGCTTGGCCCCTCCGGGACAGGGGGGCTACGAGCAGTACTTC CASSLAPPGQGGYEQYF
TRBJ2-2 19 TRBV19 . TRBD2 TGTGCCAGTAGTCCGCGTCCCGGGACTAGCGGGAGGGTACCCGGGGAGCTGTTTTTT CASSPRPGTSGRVPGELFF
TRBJ2-2 14 TRBV5-6 few . TGTGCCAGCAGCTTGGTTACTGGCACCGGGGAGCTGTTTTTT CASSLVTGTGELFF
TRBJ2-1 15 TRBV5-1 . TRBD2 TGCGCCAGCAGCTTGGAGCGGGAGTGGTACAATGAGCAGTTCTTC CASSLEREWYNEQFF
TRBJ1-1 13 TRBV10-3 . . TGTGCCATCAGCCTCTCTCAGGGAACTGAAGCTTTCTTT CAISLSQGTEAFF
TRBJ2-7 15 TRBV3-1/TRBV3-2 once . TGTGCCAGCAGCCAAGATCTCGCCCGATACTACGAGCAGTACTTC CASSQDLARYYEQYF
TRBJ2-5 18 TRBV19 . TRBD1 TGTGCCAGTAGTCCAACCGGGCGACCCGGGACAGGTAAAGAGACCCAGTACTTC CASSPTGRPGTGKETQYF
TRBJ2-1 16 TRBV11-2 . TRBD2 TGTGCCAGCAGCTTAGCTCCAGCGGGAGGGTACAATGAGCAGTTCTTC CASSLAPAGGYNEQFF
TRBJ2-7 19 TRBV27 few TRBD2 TGTGCCAGCAAACGTTGGTTAGCGGGAGGAACCGAACGGGCCTACGAGCAGTACTTC CASKRWLAGGTERAYEQYF
TRBJ1-6 13 TRBV10-1 . . TGCGCCAGCAGTGAGGATGGGAATTCACCCCTCCACTTT CASSEDGNSPLHF
TRBJ2-7 17 TRBV20-1 . . TGCAGTGCTAGTTTGCGGAGTAAGGGGGAGGGCAGGTACGAGCAGTACTTC CSASLRSKGEGRYEQYF
TRBJ1-3 17 TRBV5-5 . TRBD1 TGTGCCAGCAGCTCTGACAGGGGGCTACCAATCGGAAACACCATATATTTT CASSSDRGLPIGNTIYF
TRBJ2-7 13 TRBV2 . . TGTGCCAGCAGTGAATCTCGGCAGCAAAAGCAGTACTTC CASSESRQQKQYF
TRBJ2-3 14 TRBV11-2 . . TGTGCCAGCAGCTTATATGGCGGGTCAGATACGCAGTATTTT CASSLYGGSDTQYF
TRBJ1-5 15 TRBV24-1 . . TGTGCCACCAGTGGAGGGGCCGAGAGCAATCAGCCCCAGCATTTT CATSGGAESNQPQHF
TRBJ2-3 18 TRBV27 . TRBD2 TGTGCCAGCAGTTTCGGACTAGCGGGCCGAACTAGCACAGATACGCAGTATTTT CASSFGLAGRTSTDTQYF
TRBJ1-6 16 TRBV2 . . TGTGCCAGCAGGGAACAGGGTTCGGGGAGTAATTCACCCCTCCACTTT CASREQGSGSNSPLHF
TRBJ2-7 15 TRBV4-2 . TRBD1 TGTGCCAGCAGCCAGGGGGACAGGGAAAGGGACGAGCAGTACTTC CASSQGDRERDEQYF
TRBJ1-2 17 TRBV3-1/TRBV3-2 . . TGTGCCAGCAGCCAAGATGGGTTGCAGGGACTACGCTATGGCTACACCTTC CASSQDGLQGLRYGYTF
TRBJ2-7 18 TRBV6-1 . . TGTGCCAGCAGTGAGATTGTAAACTTAATGGGTCTCGGGTACGAGCAGTACTTC CASSEIVNLMGLGYEQYF
TRBJ2-5 17 TRBV15 . TRBD2 TGTGCCACCAGCTCGACGATAGCGGGAGGAAACCAAGAGACCCAGTACTTC CATSSTIAGGNQETQYF
TRBJ2-2 16 TRBV7-3 . . TGTGCCAGCAGCGCCATCCGGACTTTTAACACCGGGGAGCTGTTTTTT CASSAIRTFNTGELFF
TRBJ1-1 14 TRBV28 . TRBD1 TGTGCCAGCACCATACAGGGGGTCGGCACTGAAGCTTTCTTT CASTIQGVGTEAFF
TRBJ2-7 16 TRBV3-1/TRBV3-2 . . TGTGCCAGCAGCCAAGCACGCCAGGTCCTCGACTACGAGCAGTACTTC CASSQARQVLDYEQYF
TRBJ2-7 16 TRBV11-1 . TRBD1 TGTGCCAGCAGCTTAGCGGGAACAGGGGTCTCCTACGAGCAGTACTTC CASSLAGTGVSYEQYF
TRBJ1-1 13 TRBV19 . TRBD1 TGTGCCAGTTCCCGACAGGGAGGCACTGAAGCTTTCTTT CASSRQGGTEAFF
TRBJ1-1 15 TRBV30 . . TGTGCCCGAGGAGCGCTTTGGCCCGGGAACACTGAAGCTTTCTTT CARGALWPGNTEAFF
TRBJ2-5 14 TRBV13 . TRBD2 TGTGCCAGCAGCTTAAGCCCGGGGGGAGAGACCCAGTACTTC CASSLSPGGETQYF
TRBJ2-1 13 TRBV19 . TRBD2 TGTGCCAGTACCGGACTAGCGGGACCTCTTCAGTTCTTC CASTGLAGPLQFF
TRBJ1-3 16 TRBV7-6 few TRBD1 TGTGCCAGCAGCTTATCCGGGACAGGGGCCGGAAACACCATATATTTT CASSLSGTGAGNTIYF
TRBJ1-3 14 TRBV2 . . TGTGCCAGCAGTGAATCCCACGGGGGGGACACCATATATTTT CASSESHGGDTIYF
TRBJ1-1 13 TRBV6-1 . . TGTGCCAGCAGTGAATTAGGTGCCAGGGAGGCTTTCTTT CASSELGAREAFF